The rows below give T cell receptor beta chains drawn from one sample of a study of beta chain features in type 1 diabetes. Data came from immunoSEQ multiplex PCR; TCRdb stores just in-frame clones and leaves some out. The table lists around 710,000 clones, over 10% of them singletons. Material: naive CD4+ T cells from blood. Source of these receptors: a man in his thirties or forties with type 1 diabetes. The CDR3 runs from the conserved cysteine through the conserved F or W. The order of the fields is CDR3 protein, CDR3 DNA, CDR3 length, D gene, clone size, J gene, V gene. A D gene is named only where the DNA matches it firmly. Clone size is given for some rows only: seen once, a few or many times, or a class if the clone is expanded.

CDR3: CASSIGRAPSQETQYF; DNA: TGTGCCAGTAGTATAGGCAGGGCCCCATCCCAAGAGACCCAGTACTTC; length: 16; D: -; size: -; J: TRBJ2-5; V: TRBV19
CDR3: CASSPAGSNEKLFF; DNA: TGTGCCAGCAGCCCCGCCGGGAGTAATGAAAAACTGTTTTTT; length: 14; D: -; size: -; J: TRBJ1-4; V: TRBV28
CDR3: CASSSAPSEGYGYTF; DNA: TGTGCCAGCAGCTCCGCCCCGAGTGAGGGTTATGGCTACACCTTC; length: 15; D: -; size: few; J: TRBJ1-2; V: TRBV5-4
CDR3: CASSTGEDEQFF; DNA: TGTGCCAGCAGCACAGGGGAAGATGAGCAGTTCTTC; length: 12; D: TRBD1; size: few; J: TRBJ2-1; V: TRBV5-6
CDR3: CASSLEAAGNNEKLFF; DNA: TGTGCCAGCAGCTTAGAGGCGGCAGGGAATAATGAAAAACTGTTTTTT; length: 16; D: -; size: few; J: TRBJ1-4; V: TRBV7-2
CDR3: CASSPRDRGANYGYTF; DNA: TGTGCCAGCTCGCCCCGGGACAGGGGAGCTAACTATGGCTACACCTTC; length: 16; D: TRBD1; size: -; J: TRBJ1-2; V: TRBV18
CDR3: CASSYRQGTSYNEQFF; DNA: TGTGCCAGCAGCTACCGACAGGGCACCTCCTACAATGAGCAGTTCTTC; length: 16; D: TRBD1; size: few; J: TRBJ2-1; V: TRBV5-6
CDR3: CASSRGAGGEDGYTF; DNA: TGTGCCAGCAGCCGCGGGGCAGGGGGCGAAGATGGCTACACCTTC; length: 15; D: TRBD1; size: -; J: TRBJ1-2; V: TRBV7-9
CDR3: CASRGRGGPKNIQYF; DNA: TGTGCCAGCAGGGGCAGAGGGGGACCCAAAAACATTCAGTACTTC; length: 15; D: -; size: -; J: TRBJ2-4; V: TRBV6-6
CDR3: CASSLRPGNTDTQYF; DNA: TGTGCCAGCAGCTTGAGGCCAGGGAACACAGATACGCAGTATTTT; length: 15; D: -; size: few; J: TRBJ2-3; V: TRBV5-6
CDR3: CASSPGQDNQPQHF; DNA: TGCGCCAGCAGCCCGGGACAGGACAATCAGCCCCAGCATTTT; length: 14; D: TRBD1; size: few; J: TRBJ1-5; V: TRBV5-1
CDR3: CASSFRDSGEQYF; DNA: TGTGCCAGCAGTTTCCGGGACTCAGGGGAGCAGTACTTC; length: 13; D: -; size: few; J: TRBJ2-7; V: TRBV6-6
CDR3: CASRGQGNQPQHF; DNA: TGTGCCAGTAGGGGGCAGGGAAATCAGCCCCAGCATTTT; length: 13; D: -; size: -; J: TRBJ1-5; V: TRBV19
CDR3: CASGHTEAFF; DNA: TGTGCCTCGGGACACACTGAAGCTTTCTTT; length: 10; D: -; size: -; J: TRBJ1-1; V: TRBV18
CDR3: CASSPRTGERILVRETQYF; DNA: TGTGCCAGCAGTCCCCGGACAGGGGAGCGCATCTTGGTCAGAGAGACCCAGTACTTC; length: 19; D: TRBD1; size: few; J: TRBJ2-5; V: TRBV28
CDR3: CASIDQGDQPQHF; DNA: TGTGCCAGCATAGATCAAGGTGATCAGCCCCAGCATTTT; length: 13; D: -; size: few; J: TRBJ1-5; V: TRBV6-6
CDR3: CATRLGQGALPPDNEQFF; DNA: TGTGCCACCCGTCTGGGACAGGGGGCCCTTCCCCCCGACAATGAGCAGTTCTTC; length: 18; D: TRBD1; size: -; J: TRBJ2-1; V: TRBV18
CDR3: CASSSSIRGEQYF; DNA: TGTGCCAGCAGTTCCTCGATTCGGGGGGAGCAGTACTTC; length: 13; D: -; size: -; J: TRBJ2-7; V: TRBV6-5
CDR3: CASGMGGLAPDTQYF; DNA: TGTGCCAGCGGCATGGGGGGACTAGCTCCAGATACGCAGTATTTT; length: 15; D: TRBD2; size: -; J: TRBJ2-3; V: TRBV7-2
CDR3: CASSPGTMSLNEQFF; DNA: TGCGCCAGCAGCCCCGGGACTATGTCCCTCAATGAGCAGTTCTTC; length: 15; D: TRBD2; size: few; J: TRBJ2-1; V: TRBV5-1
CDR3: CASSTLAGGTDTQYF; DNA: TGTGCCAGTAGTACCCTAGCGGGGGGCACAGATACGCAGTATTTT; length: 15; D: TRBD2; size: few; J: TRBJ2-3; V: TRBV19
CDR3: CAGNRGGYGYTF; DNA: TGTGCCGGCAACAGGGGTGGGTATGGCTACACCTTC; length: 12; D: TRBD1; size: -; J: TRBJ1-2; V: TRBV30
CDR3: CASSPGTSGYEQYF; DNA: TGTGCCAGCAGCCCCGGGACTAGCGGATACGAGCAGTACTTC; length: 14; D: TRBD2; size: -; J: TRBJ2-7; V: TRBV28
CDR3: CASSLSQTEAFF; DNA: TGCGCCAGCAGCTTGAGCCAAACCGAAGCTTTCTTT; length: 12; D: -; size: -; J: TRBJ1-1; V: TRBV5-1
CDR3: CASSLGTGYQETQYF; DNA: TGTGCCAGCAGCTTAGGGACAGGGTACCAAGAGACCCAGTACTTC; length: 15; D: TRBD1; size: -; J: TRBJ2-5; V: TRBV7-9
CDR3: CASSSPVGSPLHF; DNA: TGTGCCAGCAGCTCCCCAGTAGGTTCACCCCTCCACTTT; length: 13; D: -; size: -; J: TRBJ1-6; V: TRBV5-4
CDR3: CASSVAGQVMNTIYF; DNA: TGTGCCAGCAGCGTAGCAGGCCAGGTCATGAACACCATATATTTT; length: 15; D: -; size: few; J: TRBJ1-3; V: TRBV9
CDR3: CASSPLISSATNEKLFF; DNA: TGTGCCAGCTCACCACTCATTTCGAGTGCAACTAATGAAAAACTGTTTTTT; length: 17; D: -; size: -; J: TRBJ1-4; V: TRBV18
CDR3: CASSLRRGTSDEQFF; DNA: TGTGCCAGCAGCTTACGACGGGGGACCTCCGATGAGCAGTTCTTC; length: 15; D: -; size: -; J: TRBJ2-1; V: TRBV7-3
CDR3: CASSVANSPNTEAFF; DNA: TGTGCCAGCAGCGTAGCTAACAGCCCGAACACTGAAGCTTTCTTT; length: 15; D: -; size: -; J: TRBJ1-1; V: TRBV9
CDR3: CASSLQVGQPQHF; DNA: TGTGCCAGCAGCTTACAGGTGGGTCAGCCCCAGCATTTT; length: 13; D: -; size: -; J: TRBJ1-5; V: TRBV7-9
CDR3: CASSQKEHLYGYTF; DNA: TGTGCCAGCAGCCAAAAGGAACATCTCTATGGCTACACCTTC; length: 14; D: -; size: few; J: TRBJ1-2; V: TRBV7-9
CDR3: CASSPTAEDSPLHF; DNA: TGTGCCAGCTCACCAACGGCTGAAGATTCACCCCTCCACTTT; length: 14; D: -; size: few; J: TRBJ1-6; V: TRBV18
CDR3: CASSGTLEGETQYF; DNA: TGTGCCAGCAGTGGGACCCTCGAGGGGGAGACCCAGTACTTC; length: 14; D: -; size: few; J: TRBJ2-5; V: TRBV2
CDR3: CASSQGPTKDEKLFF; DNA: TGCGCCAGCAGCCAAGGACCCACCAAGGACGAAAAACTGTTTTTT; length: 15; D: -; size: -; J: TRBJ1-4; V: TRBV4-3
CDR3: CASSLGAASGDYEQYF; DNA: TGTGCCAGCAGCTTAGGGGCAGCTAGCGGGGACTACGAGCAGTACTTC; length: 16; D: TRBD2; size: few; J: TRBJ2-7; V: TRBV7-9
CDR3: CASSPRQGLAKNIQYF; DNA: TGTGCCAGCAGCCCCCGACAGGGGCTAGCCAAAAACATTCAGTACTTC; length: 16; D: TRBD1; size: few; J: TRBJ2-4; V: TRBV25-1
CDR3: CASRTASYEQYF; DNA: TGTGCCAGCAGGACAGCCTCCTACGAGCAGTACTTC; length: 12; D: -; size: -; J: TRBJ2-7; V: TRBV28
CDR3: CASSVDQGNYGYTF; DNA: TGTGCCAGCAGCGTAGACCAGGGGAACTATGGCTACACCTTC; length: 14; D: -; size: -; J: TRBJ1-2; V: TRBV9
CDR3: CASSYSSRQPKYAF; DNA: TGTGCCAGCAGTTACTCGAGTCGGCAGCCAAAATACGCCTTC; length: 14; D: -; size: few; J: TRBJ1-2; V: TRBV6-5
CDR3: CASSLGAGGSYEQYF; DNA: TGTGCCAGCAGCTTAGGAGCGGGGGGTTCCTACGAGCAGTACTTC; length: 15; D: TRBD2; size: -; J: TRBJ2-7; V: TRBV7-2
CDR3: CASSLEGSGETQYF; DNA: TGTGCCAGCAGCCTCGAGGGGAGTGGGGAGACCCAGTACTTC; length: 14; D: -; size: -; J: TRBJ2-5; V: TRBV13
CDR3: CASSGDPGTTFSTDTQYF; DNA: TGTGCCAGCAGCGGGGACCCCGGGACGACTTTTAGCACAGATACGCAGTATTTT; length: 18; D: -; size: -; J: TRBJ2-3; V: TRBV27
CDR3: CASSQEREYGYTF; DNA: TGTGCCAGCAGCCAAGAAAGGGAGTATGGCTACACCTTC; length: 13; D: -; size: few; J: TRBJ1-2; V: TRBV4-2
CDR3: CASSSPGTEAFF; DNA: TGTGCCAGCAGTTCGCCCGGGACCGAAGCTTTCTTT; length: 12; D: -; size: -; J: TRBJ1-1; V: TRBV6-5
CDR3: CASSPYSGEQFF; DNA: TGTGCCAGCAGCCCCTATAGCGGGGAGCAGTTCTTC; length: 12; D: TRBD2; size: -; J: TRBJ2-1; V: TRBV9
CDR3: CASSQVVGRSNTGELFF; DNA: TGCGCCAGCAGCCAAGTTGTGGGCAGATCCAACACCGGGGAGCTGTTTTTT; length: 17; D: -; size: -; J: TRBJ2-2; V: TRBV4-3
CDR3: CASSPLPGTAHYNEQFF; DNA: TGTGCCAGCTCACCCCTACCGGGGACGGCTCACTACAATGAGCAGTTCTTC; length: 17; D: -; size: -; J: TRBJ2-1; V: TRBV18